This passage covers 8 T cell receptor beta chains from one sample sequenced in a study of CD8 T cells in ankylosing spondylitis (dated by TCRdb to about 2017). Library construction relied on 5' RACE. TCRdb records Illumina HiSeq 2500 as the sequencer. The public sequencing data were trimmed at Q25 with fastp and processed into clonotypes with MiXCR by TCRdb, which kept only in-frame beta chains. One record per CDR3 amino acid sequence lists the most common genes and DNA. A total of fewer than 250,000 distinct CDR3 sequences appear in this sample, more than 9% of them only once. The ten largest make up 2% to 3% of the sample. Material: blood, either unsorted or a sorted T cell fraction (not recorded which). These receptors were taken from a male donor with ankylosing spondylitis or in good health (not recorded which).

This CDR3 is CATSREQGPYEQYF. The CDR3 DNA follows: TGTGCCACCAGCAGAGAACAGGGGCCCTACGAGCAGTACTTC. The rearrangement links TRBV15 to TRBJ2-7; TRBD1 agrees at 7 bases. Trimming cost V 0 bases and J 2 bases; bases outside gene matches: 1. This CDR3 is built from 14 residues. Per germline, CDR1 LNHNV and CDR2 YYDKDF (reference sequence).

This clonotype has more than one count but fewer than ten. This chain joins TRBV6-2 or TRBV6-3 and TRBJ1-5, with 7 bases matching TRBD1. The CDR3 spans 18 residues. Germline V gene data show CDR1 as MNHEY and CDR2 as SVGEGT. V was pared by 11 bases and J by 1 base, with 20 bases of the junction left unmatched. The CDR3 is CAALPTGDPWGSNQPQHF. In nucleotides, the CDR3 is TGTGCCGCCCTCCCCACAGGGGACCCTTGGGGGAGCAATCAGCCCCAGCATTTT.

This clonotype was recorded at least ten times. The chain uses TRBV20-1 and TRBJ1-2, with D unclear. Trimming took 6 bases from V and 7 from J, leaving 12 bases between them. CDR3 size: 11 residues. Germline V gene data show CDR1 as DFQATT and CDR2 as SNEGSKA (reference sequence). CDR3 region: CSAGRSGGYTF. The CDR3, as DNA: TGCAGTGCCGGCAGAAGTGGTGGCTACACCTTC.

This clonotype was seen at least ten times. The chain carries TRBV7-9 and TRBJ1-1, with 8 bases identical to TRBD1. Germline loops: CDR1 SEHNR, CDR2 FQNEAQ (reference sequence). The V segment lost 4 bases and the J segment 5 bases; nucleotides outside the gene matches: 3. CDR3 length equals 13 residues. The chain's CDR3 is CASSSGGETEAFF. CDR3 DNA: TGTGCCAGCAGCTCAGGGGGCGAGACTGAAGCTTTCTTT.

This chain uses TRBV10-3 with TRBJ1-5, with TRBD1 matching over 10 bases. The J call may be wrong; the DNA end is better matched by TRBJ2-3. CDR3 length equals 15 residues. Germline lookup yields CDR1 ENHRY and CDR2 SYGVKD. The CDR3 spells CAISEQGQGNQLQYF. CDR3 DNA sequence: TGTGCCATCAGTGAGCAGGGACAGGGGAATCAGCTCCAGTATTTT.

This clonotype was observed many times. The J gene is TRBJ2-3, the V gene TRBV4-1; 7 nucleotides agree with TRBD2. The CDR3 loop spans 18 amino acids. Germline CDR1 MGHRA, CDR2 YSYEKL. V was clipped by 0 bases and J by 3 bases; unmatched bases: 12. CDR3: CASSQDLVAGVRTDTQYF. The CDR3 region has the DNA TGCGCCAGCAGCCAAGATCTAGTCGCGGGGGTTAGGACAGATACGCAGTATTTT.

The chain links TRBV30 to TRBJ1-2; a possible D gene is TRBD1 (5 bases). This CDR3 region has 12 residues. The germline V gene encodes CDR1 GTSNPN and CDR2 SVGIG (reference sequence). V was trimmed by 2 bases and J by 6 bases, leaving 10 bases between them. CDR3 sequence (DNA): TGTGCCTGGAGTCAAAGGGGCAATGGCTACACCTTC. Encoded protein: CAWSQRGNGYTF.

A few counts support this clonotype. The chain couples TRBV20-1 to TRBJ2-1, with D possibly matching TRBD2 (6 bases). Between the trimmed V and J ends, which lost 0 bases and 7 bases, there was a span of 16 bases. The length of the CDR3 is 15 residues. In germline, CDR1 is DFQATT, CDR2 SNEGSKA (reference sequence). The CDR3 here is CSARDPRGAGNEQFF. CDR3 coding DNA: TGCAGTGCTAGAGATCCTCGGGGCGCGGGAAATGAGCAGTTCTTC.